This T cell receptor (beta chain) was documented in a study of beta chain features in type 1 diabetes. Study-level information: The study found patients and healthy donors alike in age, gender and cell yields. Whole-study findings and limits: For type 1 diabetes patients, VDJ junctions showed fewer insertions and more deletions. Moderate yet significant TCRB CDR3 shortening was seen in Type 1 diabetes patients in all four CD4+ subsets.

On this clone: The antigen is undetermined.

Germline CDR1 SGHTA, CDR2 FQGNSA. The CDR3 sequence is 15 residues long. V shed 5 bases, J shed 9 bases, and the junction held 7 bases outside the gene matches. The investigators reverse transcribed all of the isolated RNA, so they sequenced expressed TCRB transcripts. Sequenced naive, central memory and regulatory T cell samples produced an average of roughly 3.5 million reads. The repertoire was sequenced with immunoSEQ multiplex PCR; TCRdb's copy has only in-frame clones and lacks some. The table has 300,000 to 400,000 clones, around 9.3% seen once. The chain couples TRBV7-2 to TRBJ2-1; 13 nucleotides align to TRBD2. The sequenced sample consisted of central memory CD4+ T cells from blood. The receptor comes from a young man with type 1 diabetes. CDR3 bases: TGTGCCAGCAGCCTGGGACTAGCGGGGCCCAGTGAGCAGTTCTTC. Translated, it gives CASSLGLAGPSEQFF.